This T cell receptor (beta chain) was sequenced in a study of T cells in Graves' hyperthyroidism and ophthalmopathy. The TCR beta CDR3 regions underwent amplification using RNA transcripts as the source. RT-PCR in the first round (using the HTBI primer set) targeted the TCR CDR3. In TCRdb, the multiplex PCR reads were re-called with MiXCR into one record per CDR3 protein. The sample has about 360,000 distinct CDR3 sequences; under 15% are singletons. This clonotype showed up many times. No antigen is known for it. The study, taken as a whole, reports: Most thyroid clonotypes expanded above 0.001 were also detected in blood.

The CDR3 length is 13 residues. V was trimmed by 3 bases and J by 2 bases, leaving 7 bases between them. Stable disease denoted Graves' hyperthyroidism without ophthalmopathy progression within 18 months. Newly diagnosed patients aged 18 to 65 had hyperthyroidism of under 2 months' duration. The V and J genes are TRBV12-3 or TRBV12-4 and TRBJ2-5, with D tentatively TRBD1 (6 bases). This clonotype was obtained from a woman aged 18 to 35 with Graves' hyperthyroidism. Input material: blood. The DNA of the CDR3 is TGTGCCAGCAGTTTTAGGGGGCAAGAGACCCAGTACTTC. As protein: CASSFRGQETQYF.